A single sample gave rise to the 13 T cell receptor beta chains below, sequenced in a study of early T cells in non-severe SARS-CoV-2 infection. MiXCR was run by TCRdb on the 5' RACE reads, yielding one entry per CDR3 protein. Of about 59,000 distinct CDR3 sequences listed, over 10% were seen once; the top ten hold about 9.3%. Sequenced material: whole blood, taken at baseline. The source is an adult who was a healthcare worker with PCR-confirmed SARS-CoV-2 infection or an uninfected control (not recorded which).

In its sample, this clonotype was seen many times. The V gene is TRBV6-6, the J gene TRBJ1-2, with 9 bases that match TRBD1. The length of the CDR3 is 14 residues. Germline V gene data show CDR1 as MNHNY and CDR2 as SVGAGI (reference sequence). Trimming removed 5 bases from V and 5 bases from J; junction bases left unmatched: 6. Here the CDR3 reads CASSPDRGPYGYTF. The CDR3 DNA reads TGTGCCAGCAGTCCGGACAGGGGACCATATGGCTACACCTTC.

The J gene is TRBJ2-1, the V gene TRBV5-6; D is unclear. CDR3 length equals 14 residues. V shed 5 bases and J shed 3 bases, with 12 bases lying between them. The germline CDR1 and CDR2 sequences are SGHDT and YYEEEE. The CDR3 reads CASSQPVVYNEQFF. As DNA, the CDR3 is TGTGCCAGCAGTCAACCGGTAGTCTACAATGAGCAGTTCTTC.

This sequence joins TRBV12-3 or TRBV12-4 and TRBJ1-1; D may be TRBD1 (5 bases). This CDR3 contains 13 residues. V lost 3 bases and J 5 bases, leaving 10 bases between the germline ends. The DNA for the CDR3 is TGTGCCAGCAGTTTTTGGGAGGGGACTGAAGCTTTCTTT. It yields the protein CASSFWEGTEAFF.

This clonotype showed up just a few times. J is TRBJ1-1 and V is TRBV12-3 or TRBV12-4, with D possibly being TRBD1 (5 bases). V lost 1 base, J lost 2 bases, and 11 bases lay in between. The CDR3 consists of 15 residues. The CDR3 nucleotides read TGTGCCAGCAGTTTAGGTGGGGCCACCAACACTGAAGCTTTCTTT. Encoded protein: CASSLGGATNTEAFF.

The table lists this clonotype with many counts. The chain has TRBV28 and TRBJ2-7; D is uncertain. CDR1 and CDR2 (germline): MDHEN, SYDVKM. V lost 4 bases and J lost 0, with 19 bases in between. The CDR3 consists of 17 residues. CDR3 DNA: TGTGCCAGCAGTTCTCCCGTCGACGGAACCTCCTCCTACGAGCAGTACTTC. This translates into CASSSPVDGTSSYEQYF.

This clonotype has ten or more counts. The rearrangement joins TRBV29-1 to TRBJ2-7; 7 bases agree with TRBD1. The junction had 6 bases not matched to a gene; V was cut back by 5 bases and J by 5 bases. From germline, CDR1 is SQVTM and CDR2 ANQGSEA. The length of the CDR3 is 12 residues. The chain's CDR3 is CSVPTGTHEQYF. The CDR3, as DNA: TGCAGCGTTCCGACAGGGACCCACGAGCAGTACTTC.

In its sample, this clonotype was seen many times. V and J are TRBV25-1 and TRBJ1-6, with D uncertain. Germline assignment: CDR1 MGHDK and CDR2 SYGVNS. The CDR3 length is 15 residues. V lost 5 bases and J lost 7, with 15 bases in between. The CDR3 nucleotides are TGTGCCAGCAGTCCACCTGGGCCAGGAAATTCACCCCTCCACTTT. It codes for CASSPPGPGNSPLHF.

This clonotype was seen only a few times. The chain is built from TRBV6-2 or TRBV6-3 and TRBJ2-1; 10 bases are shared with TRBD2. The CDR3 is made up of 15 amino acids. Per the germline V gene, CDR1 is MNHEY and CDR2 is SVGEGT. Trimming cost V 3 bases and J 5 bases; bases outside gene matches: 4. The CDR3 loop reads CASSYLAGAHNEQFF. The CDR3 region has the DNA TGTGCCAGCAGTTATCTAGCGGGAGCTCACAATGAGCAGTTCTTC.

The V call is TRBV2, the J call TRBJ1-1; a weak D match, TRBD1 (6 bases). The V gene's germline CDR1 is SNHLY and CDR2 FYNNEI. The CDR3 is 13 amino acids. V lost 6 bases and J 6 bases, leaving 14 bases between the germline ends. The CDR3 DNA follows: TGTGCCAGCAGAAGAGGGACAATGCCTGAAGCTTTCTTT. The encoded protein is CASRRGTMPEAFF.

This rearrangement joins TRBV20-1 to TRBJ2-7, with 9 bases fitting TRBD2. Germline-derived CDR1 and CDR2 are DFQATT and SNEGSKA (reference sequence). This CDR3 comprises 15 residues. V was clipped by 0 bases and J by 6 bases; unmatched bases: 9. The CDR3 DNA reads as TGCAGTGCTAGAGATATAGCGGGAGCATTCGCCGAGCAGTACTTC. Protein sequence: CSARDIAGAFAEQYF.

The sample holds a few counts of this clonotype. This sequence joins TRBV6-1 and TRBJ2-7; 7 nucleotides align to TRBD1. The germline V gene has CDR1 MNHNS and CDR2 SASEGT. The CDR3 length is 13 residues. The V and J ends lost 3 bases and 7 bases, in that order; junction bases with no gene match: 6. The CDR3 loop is CASSERGLGEQYF. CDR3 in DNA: TGTGCCAGCAGTGAGAGGGGGCTTGGAGAGCAGTACTTC.

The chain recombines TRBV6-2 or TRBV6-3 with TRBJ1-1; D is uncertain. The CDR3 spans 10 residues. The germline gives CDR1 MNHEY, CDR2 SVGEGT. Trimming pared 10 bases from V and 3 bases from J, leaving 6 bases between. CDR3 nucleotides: TGTGCCAAAGAGCACACTGAAGCTTTCTTT. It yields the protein CAKEHTEAFF.

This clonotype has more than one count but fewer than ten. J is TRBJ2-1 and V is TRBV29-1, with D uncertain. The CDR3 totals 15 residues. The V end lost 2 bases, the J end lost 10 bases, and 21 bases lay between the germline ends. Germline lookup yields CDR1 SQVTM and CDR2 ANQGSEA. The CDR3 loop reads CSVEWTASPMWEQFF. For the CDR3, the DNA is TGCAGCGTTGAATGGACCGCTTCTCCTATGTGGGAGCAGTTCTTC.